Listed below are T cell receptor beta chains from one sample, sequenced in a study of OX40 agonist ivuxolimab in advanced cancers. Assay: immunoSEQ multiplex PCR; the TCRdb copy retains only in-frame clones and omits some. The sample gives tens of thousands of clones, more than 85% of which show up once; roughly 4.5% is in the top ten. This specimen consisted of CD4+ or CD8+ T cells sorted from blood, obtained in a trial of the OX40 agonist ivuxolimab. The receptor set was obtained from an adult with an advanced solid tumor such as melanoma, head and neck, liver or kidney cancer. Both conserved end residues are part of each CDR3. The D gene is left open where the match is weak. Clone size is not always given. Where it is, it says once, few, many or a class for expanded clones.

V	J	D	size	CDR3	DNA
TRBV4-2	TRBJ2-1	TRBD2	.	CASSQDAGLAGNYNEQFF	TGTGCCAGCAGCCAAGATGCGGGACTAGCGGGTAACTACAATGAGCAGTTCTTC
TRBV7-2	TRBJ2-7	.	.	CASSLGLGAYEQYF	TGTGCCAGCAGCTTGGGACTGGGGGCCTACGAGCAGTACTTC
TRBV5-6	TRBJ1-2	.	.	CASSPAGATTNYGYTF	TGTGCCAGCAGCCCGGCAGGGGCCACTACTAACTATGGCTACACCTTC
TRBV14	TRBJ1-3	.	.	CASSQEQGPRNTIYF	TGTGCCAGCAGCCAAGAACAGGGACCGCGAAACACCATATATTTT
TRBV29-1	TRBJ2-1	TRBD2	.	CSVDGLAGDLSYNEQFF	TGCAGCGTTGACGGGCTAGCGGGGGACCTCTCCTACAATGAGCAGTTCTTC
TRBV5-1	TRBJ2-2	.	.	CASLRVPAGSTPGELFF	TGCGCCAGCCTTCGTGTTCCAGCCGGTTCGACACCCGGGGAGCTGTTTTTT
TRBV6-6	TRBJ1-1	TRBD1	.	CASRQHRGTEAFF	TGTGCCAGCAGACAACACAGGGGCACTGAAGCTTTCTTT
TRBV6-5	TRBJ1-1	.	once	CASSYSNVNTEAFF	TGTGCCAGCAGTTACTCGAACGTGAACACTGAAGCTTTCTTT
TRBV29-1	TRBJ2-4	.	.	CSGTDLAKNIQYF	TGCAGCGGGACAGACCTAGCCAAAAACATTCAGTACTTC
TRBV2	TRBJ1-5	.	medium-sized	CASSELRGEDQPQHF	TGTGCCAGCAGTGAACTCCGGGGAGAAGATCAGCCCCAGCATTTT
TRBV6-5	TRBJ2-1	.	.	CASSYERAPYNEQFF	TGTGCCAGCAGTTACGAGCGGGCTCCCTACAATGAGCAGTTCTTC
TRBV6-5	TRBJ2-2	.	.	CASSYSLPRNTGELFF	TGTGCCAGCAGTTACTCTTTGCCCCGGAATACCGGGGAGCTGTTTTTT
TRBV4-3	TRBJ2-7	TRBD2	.	CASSQDLTSGSPHQQYF	TGCGCCAGCAGCCAAGATCTGACTAGCGGGAGCCCCCACCAGCAGTACTTC
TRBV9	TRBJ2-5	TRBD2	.	CASSVWTSVQETQYF	TGTGCCAGCAGCGTATGGACTAGCGTTCAAGAGACCCAGTACTTC
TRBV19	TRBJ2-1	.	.	CASSIEGYTNEQFF	TGTGCCAGTAGTATAGAAGGGTACACCAATGAGCAGTTCTTC
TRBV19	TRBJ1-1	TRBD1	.	CASSRTGGFTEAFF	TGTGCCAGTAGTCGGACAGGGGGATTCACTGAAGCTTTCTTT
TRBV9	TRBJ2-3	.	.	CASSVADRADTQYF	TGTGCCAGCAGCGTTGCGGACCGGGCAGATACGCAGTATTTT
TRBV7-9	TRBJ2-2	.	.	CASSLGYGGELFF	TGTGCCAGCAGCTTAGGCTATGGCGGGGAGCTGTTTTTT
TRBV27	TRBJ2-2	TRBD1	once	CASGTGWAGELFF	TGTGCCAGCGGGACAGGGTGGGCCGGGGAGCTGTTTTTT
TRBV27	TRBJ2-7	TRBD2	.	CASSSSGGFKYTSYEQYF	TGTGCCAGCAGTTCTAGCGGGGGATTCAAATATACCTCCTACGAGCAGTACTTC
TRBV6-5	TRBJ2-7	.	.	CASSPALGTSREQYF	TGTGCCAGCAGTCCCGCGCTCGGGACATCGCGCGAGCAGTACTTC
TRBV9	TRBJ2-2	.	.	CASSNGHLNTGELFF	TGTGCCAGCAGCAATGGACATCTGAACACCGGGGAGCTGTTTTTT
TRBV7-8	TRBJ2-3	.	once	CASSVSGGTDTQYF	TGTGCCAGCAGCGTAAGCGGCGGCACAGATACGCAGTATTTT
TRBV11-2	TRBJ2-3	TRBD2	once	CASSPWGSGAISTDTQYF	TGTGCCAGCAGCCCGTGGGGTAGCGGGGCCATTAGCACAGATACGCAGTATTTT
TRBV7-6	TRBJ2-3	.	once	CASSPRPSSDTQYF	TGTGCCAGCAGCCCCCGTCCTTCTTCGGATACGCAGTATTTT
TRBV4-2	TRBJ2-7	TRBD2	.	CASSQSGTSGYEQYF	TGTGCCAGCAGCCAATCCGGGACTAGTGGGTACGAGCAGTACTTC
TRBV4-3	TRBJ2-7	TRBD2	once	CASSQTLAGSSYEQYF	TGCGCCAGCAGCCAAACGCTAGCGGGGTCCTCCTACGAGCAGTACTTC
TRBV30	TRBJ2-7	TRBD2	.	CAWSRGIAGPYEQYF	TGTGCCTGGAGTAGGGGTATAGCGGGACCCTACGAGCAGTACTTC
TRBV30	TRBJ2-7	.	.	CAARGPRLGTTYEQYF	TGTGCTGCCCGGGGCCCCAGACTAGGGACGACCTACGAGCAGTACTTC
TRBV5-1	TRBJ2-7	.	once	CASSFTPESYEQYF	TGCGCCAGCAGCTTCACGCCAGAGAGCTACGAGCAGTACTTC
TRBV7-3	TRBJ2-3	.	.	CASSSSEGLDTQYF	TGTGCCAGCAGCTCGAGTGAGGGCCTAGATACGCAGTATTTT
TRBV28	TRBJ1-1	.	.	CASSVSGTLLGLAFF	TGTGCCAGCAGTGTTTCCGGGACATTATTGGGGTTGGCTTTCTTT
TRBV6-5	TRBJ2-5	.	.	CASSYSSVTWGETQYF	TGTGCCAGCAGTTACTCGAGCGTGACTTGGGGAGAGACCCAGTACTTC
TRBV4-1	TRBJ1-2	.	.	CASSQEARETYGYTF	TGCGCCAGCAGCCAAGAGGCAAGGGAGACCTATGGCTACACCTTC
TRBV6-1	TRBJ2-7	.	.	CASSEYMRGRLDLSYEQYF	TGTGCCAGCAGTGAATATATGCGAGGGAGGCTGGACCTCTCCTACGAGCAGTACTTC
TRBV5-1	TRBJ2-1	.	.	CASTIQQNYNEQFF	TGCGCCAGCACCATTCAACAGAACTACAATGAGCAGTTCTTC
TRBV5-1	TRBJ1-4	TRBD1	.	CASSYLGQGWNEKLFF	TGCGCCAGCAGCTACCTCGGACAGGGATGGAATGAAAAACTGTTTTTT
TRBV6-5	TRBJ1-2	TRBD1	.	CASRPTGANNYGYTF	TGTGCCAGCAGACCGACAGGGGCCAACAACTATGGCTACACCTTC
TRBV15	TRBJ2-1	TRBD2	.	CATAGAYNEQFF	TGTGCCACCGCGGGGGCCTACAATGAGCAGTTCTTC
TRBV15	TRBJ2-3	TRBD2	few	CATSRGGGSTDTQYF	TGTGCCACCAGCAGAGGGGGGGGGAGCACAGATACGCAGTATTTT
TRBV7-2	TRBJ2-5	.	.	CASSLTSGVIETQYF	TGTGCCAGCAGCTTAACGTCGGGAGTTATAGAGACCCAGTACTTC
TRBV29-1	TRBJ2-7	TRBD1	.	CSVEGVQGVFLEQYF	TGCAGCGTTGAAGGGGTACAGGGGGTATTCCTCGAGCAGTACTTC
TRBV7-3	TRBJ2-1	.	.	CASSAPPGNEQFF	TGTGCCAGCAGCGCCCCGCCAGGGAATGAGCAGTTCTTC
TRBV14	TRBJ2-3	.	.	CASSLVADTQYF	TGTGCCAGCAGCCTTGTCGCAGATACGCAGTATTTT
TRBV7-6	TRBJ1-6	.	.	CASSLGGSYNSPLHF	TGTGCCAGCAGCTTGGGGGGCTCCTATAATTCACCCCTCCACTTT
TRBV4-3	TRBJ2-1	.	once	CASSQDRNYNEQFF	TGCGCCAGCAGCCAAGACCGTAACTACAATGAGCAGTTCTTC
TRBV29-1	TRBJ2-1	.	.	CSAAGPSSYNEQFF	TGCAGCGCCGCGGGCCCGAGCTCCTACAATGAGCAGTTCTTC
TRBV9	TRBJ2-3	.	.	CASSVLSSGSDTQYF	TGTGCCAGCAGCGTACTAAGCTCCGGCTCAGATACGCAGTATTTT
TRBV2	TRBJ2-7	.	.	CASSEVGQAAYEQYF	TGTGCCAGCAGTGAAGTCGGTCAGGCCGCCTACGAGCAGTACTTC
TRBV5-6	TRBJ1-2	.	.	CASSTGTTGGYTF	TGTGCCAGCAGCACCGGGACGACTGGTGGCTACACCTTC